The rows below give T cell receptor beta chains drawn from one sample of a study of OX40 agonist ivuxolimab in advanced cancers. Sequencing used immunoSEQ multiplex PCR; TCRdb keeps in-frame clones, though not all of them. The repertoire consists of fewer than 85,000 clones, with roughly nine tenths occurring once and the leading ten covering 0.69%. The sequenced sample was CD4+ or CD8+ T cells sorted from blood, obtained in a trial of the OX40 agonist ivuxolimab. These receptors were taken from an adult with an advanced solid tumor such as melanoma, head and neck, liver or kidney cancer. Each CDR3 is given without its conserved first and last residue. The D gene is left open where the match is weak.

cdr3_length	v_call	d_call	j_call	cdr3_aa
12	TRBV6-5	TRBD1	TRBJ2-3	ASRGQGTTDTQY
12	TRBV6-6	.	TRBJ1-4	ASSTGGANEKLF
14	TRBV7-2	TRBD2	TRBJ2-1	ASRATSGRGYNEQF
10	TRBV6-6	TRBD1	TRBJ1-2	ASYIGGRGYT
14	TRBV5-8	.	TRBJ1-6	ASSLDRLSYNSPLH
16	TRBV5-1	.	TRBJ2-6	ASSLVVAGSSGANVLT
13	TRBV5-1	.	TRBJ2-5	ASSLEAPARETQY
13	TRBV5-1	.	TRBJ1-6	ASSLIPPEDSPLH
13	TRBV2	TRBD1	TRBJ2-6	ASSQDRAGANVLT
14	TRBV4-2	.	TRBJ2-7	ASSQNKNSPWYEQY
14	TRBV6-5	.	TRBJ2-7	ASSYNKRAPNYEQY
14	TRBV7-2	TRBD2	TRBJ2-3	ASSLGIGLAGIKQY
12	TRBV5-6	TRBD1	TRBJ1-4	ASRMTGMGEKLF
8	TRBV10-2	.	TRBJ2-1	ASRNNEQF
13	TRBV9	TRBD1	TRBJ2-1	ASSVELRGTDGKF
14	TRBV28	.	TRBJ1-5	ASSLSQTSFNQPQH
14	TRBV4-3	.	TRBJ2-7	ASSQVLRGAAYEQY
14	TRBV9	.	TRBJ2-7	ASSVGPEQGLNEQY
17	TRBV14	TRBD2	TRBJ2-7	ASSQDVPGLAGKTYEQY
14	TRBV28	TRBD1	TRBJ2-7	ASSTPRDRGIYEQY
14	TRBV6-6	.	TRBJ2-6	ASSYATSNGANVLT
12	TRBV2	.	TRBJ1-1	ASSEALWGTEAF
12	TRBV11-1	TRBD1	TRBJ2-3	ASSSGQGADTQY
12	TRBV7-2	.	TRBJ1-5	ASSLKGGNQPQH
11	TRBV11-2	.	TRBJ2-3	ASSLDMGDTQY
17	TRBV30	TRBD1	TRBJ1-4	AWSVQRDRGLRLSEKLF
16	TRBV5-1	TRBD2	TRBJ2-1	ASRPGLAVTSSYNEQF